The present entry profiles one T cell receptor (beta chain) with its context. Its antigen is not known. This record comes from a study of radiotherapy plus CTLA-4 blockade in lung cancer. Study-wide context: Objective response was observed in more than 15% of patients, and disease control in around 31%. Study-wide findings and caveats: Early blood T cell clone dynamics, with interferon-beta, were reported to best predict response.

Assay used: immunoSEQ multiplex PCR; TCRdb lists only in-frame clones, some missing. The data show some 60,000 clones, 77% seen once. The germline gives CDR1 MGHRA, CDR2 YSYEKL. The CDR3 sequence is 16 residues long. The J segment lost 5 bases and the V segment lost 4 bases, leaving 12 bases of the junction unmatched. Receiving focal radiation plus CTLA-4 blockade with ipilimumab were patients who had chemo-refractory metastatic non-small-cell lung cancer. This receptor was identified in a human donor with non-small cell lung cancer who had a partial response to radiotherapy plus ipilimumab. The rearrangement joins TRBV4-1 to TRBJ2-5, with 8 bases lining up with TRBD1. The input for sequencing was peripheral blood, taken from a patient treated with radiotherapy plus ipilimumab. As DNA, the CDR3 is TGCGCCAGCAGCCTAAGAACAGGGGGTGGTTTGGAGACCCAGTACTTC. This codes for CASSLRTGGGLETQYF.